A single sample is the source of the 28 T cell receptor beta chains below, sequenced in a study of T cell changes during pregnancy in multiple sclerosis. Profiled with immunoSEQ multiplex PCR; TCRdb holds only in-frame clones, not every one. Of 75,000 to 100,000 clones listed, about nine tenths were seen once; the top ten hold roughly 1.7%. The sample was peripheral blood, taken after pregnancy. All receptors derive from a female donor in good health, enrolled as a control in a pregnancy study.

This clone was seen only once. The chain combines TRBV10-3 with TRBJ2-1; D is ambiguous. This CDR3 contains 12 residues. Germline V gene lookup returns CDR1 ENHRY and CDR2 SYGVKD. V gave up 3 bases and J gave up 6 bases, with 6 bases separating them. The CDR3 region is CAISDRSNEQFF. CDR3 DNA sequence: TGTGCCATCAGTGACCGTAGCAATGAGCAGTTCTTC.

The DNA for the CDR3 is TGTGCCAGCAGGCCGACAGGGGGCAAATCTGGCTACACCTTC. Its translation: CASRPTGGKSGYTF. The V gene is TRBV27, the J gene TRBJ1-2; the match to TRBD1 covers 10 bases. Germline CDR1 MNHEY, CDR2 SMNVEV (reference sequence). There are 14 residues in the CDR3. The junction had 8 bases not matched to a gene; V was cut back by 6 bases and J by 7 bases.

This chain joins TRBV30 and TRBJ2-1, with 9 nucleotides matching TRBD2. The CDR3 loop spans 16 amino acids. J lost 6 bases, V lost 1 base, and 10 bases had no gene match. Germline V gene sequence: CDR1 GTSNPN, CDR2 SVGIG (reference sequence). The CDR3 nucleotides read TGTGCCTGGAGTGACCTGGCGGGGGGGCCCATCAATGAGCAGTTCTTC. Its protein product is CAWSDLAGGPINEQFF.

V and J are TRBV28 and TRBJ1-2, with D possibly being TRBD1 (5 bases). V was trimmed by 2 bases and J by 4 bases, leaving 11 bases between them. This CDR3 comprises 14 residues. The germline V gene has CDR1 MDHEN and CDR2 SYDVKM. The CDR3 spells CASSLGAGPYGYTF. In DNA, the CDR3 is TGTGCCAGCAGTTTAGGGGCGGGGCCCTATGGCTACACCTTC.

The chain is built from TRBV6-5 and TRBJ1-5; no reliable D call. The CDR3 has 13 residues. Trimming cost V 0 bases and J 9 bases, with 9 bases left between them. Germline CDR1 reads MNHEY; CDR2 reads SVGAGI. DNA of the CDR3: TGTGCCAGCAGTTACTCGAAAGGGAGGCCCCAGCATTTT. Protein: CASSYSKGRPQHF.

Points on this clone: A far larger clone lies a single base away; this is likely a read error. The genes are TRBV5-6 and TRBJ1-1; D may be TRBD1 (6 bases). CDR1 and CDR2 from the germline V gene are SGHDT and YYEEEE. The CDR3 is made up of 18 amino acids. V was shortened by 4 bases and J by 1 base, with 23 bases between the two germline ends. The chain's CDR3 is CASSHFPGGRLENTEAFF. CDR3 in DNA: TGTGCCAGCAGCCACTTCCCGGGGGGGCGGTTGGAGAACACTGAAGCTTTCTTT.

The chain uses TRBV4-1 and TRBJ1-4, with 7 bases matching TRBD1. The CDR3 contains 15 residues. Germline V lookup: CDR1 MGHRA, CDR2 YSYEKL. With 0 bases clipped from V and 8 bases from J, the junction kept 6 bases outside the gene matches. The CDR3 reads CASSQEDRAGEKLFF. The CDR3, as DNA: TGCGCCAGCAGCCAAGAAGACAGGGCAGGGGAAAAACTGTTTTTT.

The rearrangement uses TRBV27 and TRBJ1-1; TRBD1 agrees at 11 bases. The germline V gene has CDR1 MNHEY and CDR2 SMNVEV (reference sequence). With V trimmed by 5 bases and J by 8 bases, 10 bases remained unmatched. The CDR3 length is 15 residues. The CDR3 DNA reads TGTGCCAGCAGTCCGCTTGGGACAGGGGGGGCAGAAGCTTTCTTT. This encodes CASSPLGTGGAEAFF.

This clone appeared a few times. The chain joins TRBV27 to TRBJ2-1, with D perhaps matching TRBD1 (6 bases). CDR1 and CDR2 from the germline V gene are MNHEY and SMNVEV (reference sequence). Trimming stripped 6 bases from V and 4 bases from J, with 16 bases between. The CDR3 is 15 amino acids. DNA of the CDR3: TGTGCCAGCAGCTTCAGGGGTTTCGAATACAATGAGCAGTTCTTC. Translated: CASSFRGFEYNEQFF.

J is TRBJ1-1 and V is TRBV6-5, with TRBD1 as a possible D gene (5 bases). There are 14 residues in the CDR3. With 0 bases removed from V and 7 bases from J, the gap between germline ends came to 12 bases. CDR1 and CDR2 from the germline V gene are MNHEY and SVGAGI. CDR3: CASSYSLGRGEAFF. Here the CDR3 DNA reads TGTGCCAGCAGTTACTCTCTGGGGAGGGGTGAAGCTTTCTTT.

This clone was found once. V and J are TRBV5-8 and TRBJ2-3; perhaps TRBD2 as D (6 bases). CDR1 and CDR2 from the germline V gene are SGHTS and YDEGEE. V shed 4 bases and J shed 8 bases, with 17 bases lying between them. The CDR3 is 14 residues long. This CDR3 is CASSTGRGGITQYF. CDR3 coding DNA: TGTGCCAGCAGCACGGGAAGGGGAGGTATTACGCAGTATTTT.

The rearrangement joins TRBV15 to TRBJ1-1; D call uncertain. The CDR3 sequence is 12 residues long. Trimming removed 0 bases from V and 7 bases from J, with 6 bases in between. CDR1 is LNHNV and CDR2 is YYDKDF in the germline V gene (reference sequence). CDR3 amino acids: CATSRDEGEAFF. In nucleotides, the CDR3 is TGTGCCACCAGCAGAGATGAGGGTGAAGCTTTCTTT.

The chain recombines TRBV27 with TRBJ1-5; unclear D gene. V lost 6 bases and J lost 3, with 12 bases in between. Germline V lookup: CDR1 MNHEY, CDR2 SMNVEV (reference sequence). The CDR3 is 14 residues long. The CDR3 reads CASSTSFSNQPQHF. The CDR3 nucleotides read TGTGCCAGCAGCACCAGTTTTTCCAATCAGCCCCAGCATTTT.

The chain combines TRBV6-6 with TRBJ1-6, with a possible D match to TRBD1 (5 bases). V was shortened by 6 bases and J by 7 bases, with 13 bases between the two germline ends. Germline V lookup: CDR1 MNHNY, CDR2 SVGAGI (reference sequence). The length of the CDR3 is 14 residues. The CDR3 region is CASRHLRQNSPLHF. DNA of the CDR3: TGTGCCAGCAGACACCTTCGACAGAATTCACCCCTCCACTTT.

CDR3 nucleotides: TGTGCCAGCAGCTTAGGGGGAGGGAATCAGCCCCAGCATTTT. It is translated as CASSLGGGNQPQHF. The chain joins TRBV7-8 to TRBJ1-5; D remains unclear. The CDR3 extends over 14 amino acids. Germline V CDR1 and CDR2: SGHVS, FQNEAQ. Between the trimmed V and J ends, which lost 1 base and 4 bases, there was a span of 8 bases.

The V call is TRBV6-6, the J call TRBJ1-3; tentatively, D is TRBD1 (5 bases). Trimming took 0 bases from V and 0 from J, leaving 6 bases between them. The V gene's germline CDR1 is MNHNY and CDR2 SVGAGI (reference sequence). The CDR3 is 15 amino acids. The CDR3 loop reads CASSYSGLSGNTIYF. CDR3 coding DNA: TGTGCCAGCAGTTACTCGGGGCTCTCTGGAAACACCATATATTTT.

This chain connects TRBV18 to TRBJ2-3, with 12 bases identical to TRBD2. V shed 6 bases and J 5 bases; nucleotides not matched to a gene: 9. CDR1 KGHSH and CDR2 LQKENI come from the germline V gene. The CDR3 spans 16 residues. The CDR3 DNA is TGTGCCAGCTCTACTCAACTAGCGGGGGGTGGAGATACGCAGTATTTT. Protein product: CASSTQLAGGGDTQYF.

The chain combines TRBV4-3 with TRBJ2-3; D might be TRBD1 (6 bases). The CDR3 has 16 residues. Deletions cut 3 bases from V and 3 bases from J, with 16 bases between. CDR1 is LGHNA, CDR2 YSLEER, per germline. CDR3 protein: CASSHQRGTLTDTQYF. The DNA for the CDR3 is TGCGCCAGCAGCCACCAGAGGGGGACGTTAACAGATACGCAGTATTTT.

The chain is built from TRBV29-1 and TRBJ1-1, with D possibly matching TRBD1 (6 bases). Trimming pared 7 bases from V and 0 bases from J, leaving 12 bases between. CDR1 is SQVTM and CDR2 is ANQGSEA in the germline V gene. The CDR3 covers 13 residues. In DNA form, the CDR3 reads TGCAGCGACACAGGGCTCATGAACACTGAAGCTTTCTTT. It translates to CSDTGLMNTEAFF.

This rearrangement joins TRBV5-8 to TRBJ2-6, with 9 bases identical to TRBD1. The CDR3 has 17 amino acids. The germline CDR1 and CDR2 sequences are SGHTS and YDEGEE. V lost 8 bases, J lost 0 bases, and 9 bases stayed unmatched. CDR3 sequence: CARTRGQGRSGANVLTF. For the CDR3, the DNA is TGTGCCAGGACGAGGGGACAGGGCCGCTCTGGGGCCAACGTCCTGACTTTC.

The chain has TRBV7-2 and TRBJ1-1, with a tentative D call TRBD1 (5 bases). CDR1 is SGHTA, CDR2 FQGNSA, per germline. There are 15 residues in the CDR3. Trimming pared 0 bases from V and 1 base from J, leaving 9 bases between. The CDR3 DNA reads TGTGCCAGCAGCTTAGCTAGGGGCTGGAACACTGAAGCTTTCTTT. As protein: CASSLARGWNTEAFF. Variable domain in full (rest from reference TRBV7-2 and TRBJ1-1): GAGVSQSPSNKVTEKGKDVELRCDPISGHTALYWYRQSLGQGLEFLIYFQGNSAPDKSGLPSDRFSAERTGGSVSTLTIQRTQQEDSAVYLCASSLARGWNTEAFFGQGTRLTVV.

CDR3 in amino acids: CASSFWDRRDQPQHF. CDR3 sequence (DNA): TGTGCCAGCAGCTTCTGGGACAGGAGGGATCAGCCCCAGCATTTT. This rearrangement joins TRBV5-5 to TRBJ1-5; TRBD1 aligns across 8 bases. CDR3 length: 15 amino acids. The V gene's germline CDR1 is SGHKS and CDR2 YYEKEE (reference sequence). V lost 2 bases and J lost 5; bases outside the gene matches: 6. Combining the CDR3 with reference TRBV5-5 and TRBJ1-5 gives the whole variable domain DAGVTQSPTHLIKTRGQQVTLRCSPISGHKSVSWYQQVLGQGPQFIFQYYEKEERGRGNFPDRFSARQFPNYSSELNVNALLLGDSALYLCASSFWDRRDQPQHFGDGTRLSIL.

This clone was recorded only once. The V gene is TRBV5-1, the J gene TRBJ1-1; no clear D gene. The CDR3 contains 13 residues. The germline gives CDR1 SGHRS, CDR2 YFSETQ. V gave up 4 bases and J gave up 6 bases, with 13 bases separating them. The CDR3 DNA sequence: TGCGCCAGCAGCCCCCCCAACAGCCCTGAAGCTTTCTTT. Amino acids: CASSPPNSPEAFF.

The CDR3 protein is CASGLLNTEAFF. As DNA, the CDR3 is TGTGCCAGCGGCTTACTGAACACTGAAGCTTTCTTT. The J gene is TRBJ1-1, the V gene TRBV6-5; D unclear. The ends were cut back, 8 bases at V and 0 bases at J, with 7 bases in the middle. Looked up from germline, CDR1 is MNHEY and CDR2 is SVGAGI. The CDR3 has 12 amino acids.

The chain combines TRBV5-1 with TRBJ2-3, with 14 bases fitting TRBD2. Germline V gene sequence: CDR1 SGHRS, CDR2 YFSETQ. The CDR3 runs 16 residues. Losses at the gene ends were 4 bases for V and 2 bases for J; bases not matched to a gene: 3. The CDR3 loop reads CASSRLAGGNTDTQYF. For the CDR3, the DNA is TGCGCCAGCAGCCGACTAGCGGGGGGGAACACAGATACGCAGTATTTT.

The chain couples TRBV6-1 to TRBJ1-2; D not certain. Germline assignment: CDR1 MNHNS and CDR2 SASEGT. The CDR3 contains 10 residues. V dropped 8 bases and J dropped 4 bases, with 5 bases sitting between them. The DNA of the CDR3 is TGTGCCAGCCTATTCTATGGCTACACCTTC. Protein: CASLFYGYTF.

This sequence joins TRBV6-6 and TRBJ1-1; unclear D gene. The CDR3 extends over 10 amino acids. Between the trimmed V and J ends, which lost 7 bases and 11 bases, there was a span of 11 bases. Germline V gives CDR1 MNHNY, CDR2 SVGAGI (reference sequence). CDR3 DNA sequence: TGTGCCAGCACCACCGACACCGCTTTCTTT. Amino acid sequence: CASTTDTAFF.

In DNA, the CDR3 is TGTGCCAGCAGTCACTTCGACAGGGCAAGGTCTGAAGCTTTCTTT. Translating it yields CASSHFDRARSEAFF. The chain uses TRBV6-5 and TRBJ1-1; TRBD1 matches 7 bases. After removal of 5 bases from V and 6 bases from J, the junction contained 12 bases not matched to a gene. Germline V lookup: CDR1 MNHEY, CDR2 SVGAGI. This CDR3 region has 15 residues.